The 9 T cell receptor beta chains reported below all come from one sample, sequenced in a study of technical replicates of blood from a few donors (TCRdb year 2017). The protocol used for the library was the immunoSEQ multiplex PCR assay. TCRdb limited this immuneACCESS table to in-frame rearrangements with V and J called. A share of clones is missing; checked studies link under half to unresolved V genes, and the rest is unexplained. This sample gives tens of thousands of clones in total; around 94% of them show up just once. The ten largest clones take up approximately 0.4% of the sample. The sample consisted of T cells isolated from PBMCs. The receptors shown here come from a human donor in good health.

The chain carries TRBV27 and TRBJ2-7; 10 bases align to TRBD1. This CDR3 spans 14 amino acids. Per germline, CDR1 MNHEY and CDR2 SMNVEV (reference sequence). The V gene end was trimmed by 2 bases and the J gene end by 2 bases; junction bases not matched to a gene: 0. The chain's CDR3 is CASSLGQGAYEQYF. As DNA, the CDR3 is TGTGCCAGCAGTTTAGGACAGGGGGCCTACGAGCAGTACTTC.

The CDR3 sequence: CATSSGTSHNQPQHF. Here the CDR3 DNA reads TGTGCCACCTCGTCCGGGACAAGTCACAATCAGCCCCAGCATTTT. This sequence joins TRBV5-4 and TRBJ1-5; D is perhaps TRBD1 (6 bases). The CDR3 loop spans 15 amino acids. CDR1 is SGHNT, CDR2 YYREEE, per germline (reference sequence). V dropped 9 bases and J dropped 3 bases, with 19 bases sitting between them. Variable domain in full (rest from reference TRBV5-4 and TRBJ1-5): ETGVTQSPTHLIKTRGQQVTLRCSSQSGHNTVSWYQQALGQGPQFIFQYYREEENGRGNFPPRFSGLQFPNYSSELNVNALELDDSALYLCATSSGTSHNQPQHFGDGTRLSIL.

The rearrangement joins TRBV27 to TRBJ2-7; 9 nucleotides agree with TRBD1. The CDR3 spans 15 residues. Trimming at V came to 3 bases and at J to 6 bases, leaving 9 bases not matched to a gene. CDR1 and CDR2 (germline): MNHEY, SMNVEV (reference sequence). CDR3 sequence: CASSFTGTGIREQYF. The CDR3 DNA follows: TGTGCCAGCAGTTTTACCGGGACAGGGATTCGCGAGCAGTACTTC.

V is TRBV5-1 and J is TRBJ2-1; D call uncertain. In germline, CDR1 is SGHRS, CDR2 YFSETQ. V was trimmed by 0 bases and J by 1 base, leaving 8 bases between them. This CDR3 has 15 residues. The CDR3 here is CASSLDLASYNEQFF. The CDR3 coding sequence is TGCGCCAGCAGCTTGGACTTAGCATCCTACAATGAGCAGTTCTTC.

V usage is TRBV5-4 and J usage is TRBJ2-3; TRBD2 might be the D (6 bases). V lost 0 bases, J lost 0 bases, and 8 bases lay in between. This CDR3 spans 15 amino acids. Per germline, CDR1 SGHNT and CDR2 YYREEE (reference sequence). The CDR3 is CASSLVAASTDTQYF. The CDR3 coding sequence is TGTGCCAGCAGCTTGGTAGCGGCTAGCACAGATACGCAGTATTTT.

The genes are TRBV7-2 and TRBJ2-1, with 12 bases identical to TRBD1. CDR1 SGHTA and CDR2 FQGNSA come from the germline V gene. This CDR3 region has 17 residues. V shed 7 bases and J 8 bases; nucleotides not matched to a gene: 15. The CDR3 DNA is TGTGCCAGCACTTCCGGGGGGGGACAGGGGGCCTGGCATGAGCAGTTCTTC. Protein sequence: CASTSGGGQGAWHEQFF.

With regard to this clone: Different DNA sequences within this sample yield the same CDR3. The chain carries TRBV27 and TRBJ1-1; D is ambiguous. The CDR3 has 13 amino acids. The germline V and J ends were trimmed by 4 bases and 1 base, with 7 bases remaining between them. CDR1 and CDR2 from the germline V gene are MNHEY and SMNVEV (reference sequence). Written as DNA, the CDR3 is TGTGCCAGCAGTTGGGCCGGGAACACTGAAGCTTTCTTT. Translation: CASSWAGNTEAFF.

This sequence joins TRBV12-5 and TRBJ1-1, with TRBD1 matching 7 bases. Trimming at V came to 1 base and at J to 1 base, leaving 0 bases not matched to a gene. CDR1 and CDR2 (germline): LGHNT, FRNRAP. The CDR3 is made up of 14 amino acids. CDR3 loop: CASGLGTGNTEAFF. In DNA, the CDR3 is TGTGCTAGTGGTTTGGGGACAGGGAACACTGAAGCTTTCTTT.

This clone was seen a few times. The V gene is TRBV7-8, the J gene TRBJ2-7, with D possibly matching TRBD1 (6 bases). The V and J ends lost 7 bases and 5 bases respectively, with 15 bases between them. The CDR3 has 13 residues. In germline, CDR1 is SGHVS, CDR2 FQNEAQ. The CDR3 here is CASTDRSTHEQYF. The CDR3 DNA reads TGTGCCAGCACCGACAGGTCTACACACGAGCAGTACTTC.